A selection of T cell receptor beta chains follows, all from one sample in a study of cytomegalovirus exposure and HLA in healthy donors. Data came from immunoSEQ multiplex PCR; TCRdb stores just in-frame clones and leaves some out. This table holds about 170,000 clones, under 90% found once. Sequencing was carried out using PBMCs. All receptors come from a man younger than 35 in good health and CMV-seronegative. Both conserved end residues are part of each CDR3. The D gene is left open where the match is weak. Rows give clone size only sometimes, using once, few, many, or a class for an expanded clone.

D: .; J: TRBJ1-3; V: TRBV5-6; size: few; DNA: TGTGCCAGCAGCTTGTCGAACACCATATATTTT; CDR3: CASSLSNTIYF
D: .; J: TRBJ1-1; V: TRBV6-1; size: .; DNA: TGTGCCAGCAGTGAGATTCGCGGGTTTGAAGCTTTCTTT; CDR3: CASSEIRGFEAFF
D: .; J: TRBJ2-7; V: TRBV4-3; size: .; DNA: TGCGCCAGCAGCGCCTCCGGGAGAGACTACGAGCAGTACTTC; CDR3: CASSASGRDYEQYF
D: .; J: TRBJ2-1; V: TRBV6-5; size: .; DNA: TGTGCCAGCAGTTACCGACAGGCCGATGAGCAGTTCTTC; CDR3: CASSYRQADEQFF
D: .; J: TRBJ1-5; V: TRBV21-1; size: few; DNA: TGTGCCAGCACCCCCGGACAGGGTGCGGTAAATCAGCCCCAGCATTTT; CDR3: CASTPGQGAVNQPQHF
D: .; J: TRBJ1-1; V: TRBV28; size: .; DNA: TGTGCCAGCAAAGGTAGTCCGGGTCGGAACACTGAAGCTTTCTTT; CDR3: CASKGSPGRNTEAFF
D: TRBD1; J: TRBJ2-7; V: TRBV18; size: .; DNA: TGTGCCAGCTCACGACCAACCGGGACAGGTTCCTACGAGCAGTACTTC; CDR3: CASSRPTGTGSYEQYF
D: TRBD1; J: TRBJ2-7; V: TRBV7-8; size: .; DNA: TGTGCCAGCAGCACGACAGGGTCCTACGAGCAGTACTTC; CDR3: CASSTTGSYEQYF
D: .; J: TRBJ2-3; V: TRBV7-3; size: once; DNA: TGTGCCAGCAGCTTATCCGCTTCGTGGAGAGATACGCAGTATTTT; CDR3: CASSLSASWRDTQYF
D: TRBD1; J: TRBJ2-7; V: TRBV19; size: .; DNA: TGTGCCAGTAGTATCCGGGACAGGTTCTACGAGCAGTACTTC; CDR3: CASSIRDRFYEQYF
D: TRBD2; J: TRBJ2-7; V: TRBV14; size: .; DNA: TGTGCCAGCAGCCAAGGGAGTAGCGGGAGGCCTCACGAGCAGTACTTC; CDR3: CASSQGSSGRPHEQYF
D: .; J: TRBJ2-1; V: TRBV29-1; size: .; DNA: TGCAGCGTTGAAGAGAAGAGGGGGATTGAGCAGTTCTTC; CDR3: CSVEEKRGIEQFF
D: .; J: TRBJ2-7; V: TRBV11-3; size: .; DNA: TGTGCCAGCAGCTCCAGGGCCTCCTACGAGCAGTACTTC; CDR3: CASSSRASYEQYF
D: .; J: TRBJ1-2; V: TRBV6-6; size: .; DNA: TGTGCCAGCATGCGGAGTAATGGCTACACCTTC; CDR3: CASMRSNGYTF
D: .; J: TRBJ1-1; V: TRBV28; size: .; DNA: TGTGCCAGCAGCCCTATGAACACTGAAGCTTTCTTT; CDR3: CASSPMNTEAFF
D: TRBD1; J: TRBJ1-2; V: TRBV6-5; size: .; DNA: TGTGCCAGCAGCCGAGACAGGGACTATGGCTACACCTTC; CDR3: CASSRDRDYGYTF
D: .; J: TRBJ2-2; V: TRBV4-3; size: .; DNA: TGCGCCAGCAGCCCAGACGGTGAGGAGCTGTTTTTT; CDR3: CASSPDGEELFF
D: .; J: TRBJ2-7; V: TRBV13; size: .; DNA: TGTGCCAGCAGCCCACCCGAGACACCAACCCCCTACGAGCAGTACTTC; CDR3: CASSPPETPTPYEQYF
D: .; J: TRBJ2-6; V: TRBV9; size: .; DNA: TGTGCCAGCAGCGCCGACAGGAAGAGCTCTGGGGCCAACGTCCTGACTTTC; CDR3: CASSADRKSSGANVLTF
D: .; J: TRBJ2-3; V: TRBV15; size: .; DNA: TGTGCCACCAGCTGGAGCGGATCTGGGAGGGATACGCAGTATTTT; CDR3: CATSWSGSGRDTQYF
D: TRBD1; J: TRBJ1-4; V: TRBV4-2; size: .; DNA: TGTGCCAGCAGCCAAGAGTGGGGGACAGGGAAATCTAATGAAAAACTGTTTTTT; CDR3: CASSQEWGTGKSNEKLFF
D: TRBD1; J: TRBJ2-7; V: TRBV19; size: .; DNA: TGTGCCAGTAGTTCCTTGACAGGGGTCCTCTACGAGCAGTACTTC; CDR3: CASSSLTGVLYEQYF
D: .; J: TRBJ1-4; V: TRBV2; size: few; DNA: TGTGCCAGCAGCCCAAATGAAAAACTGTTTTTT; CDR3: CASSPNEKLFF
D: TRBD1; J: TRBJ2-7; V: TRBV6-1; size: .; DNA: TGTGCCAGCAGTGCAGGGACAGGGGGTCTAAGGAACGACGAGCAGTACTTC; CDR3: CASSAGTGGLRNDEQYF
D: .; J: TRBJ1-4; V: TRBV11-3; size: .; DNA: TGTGCCAGCAGCTTAGGACAGGAGAATGAAAAACTGTTTTTT; CDR3: CASSLGQENEKLFF
D: .; J: TRBJ2-7; V: TRBV4-1; size: few; DNA: TGCGCCAGCAGCCCCATAACAGGGAACGAGCAGTACTTC; CDR3: CASSPITGNEQYF
D: .; J: TRBJ1-5; V: TRBV5-1; size: few; DNA: TGCGCCAGCTCGAGCGGGTCGTTCAGCCCGGAGCCCCAGCATTTT; CDR3: CASSSGSFSPEPQHF
D: .; J: TRBJ2-7; V: TRBV11-3; size: .; DNA: TGTGCCAGCAGCTTAACCCCGTCGGGGGAACGAAGGTCCTACGAGCAGTACTTC; CDR3: CASSLTPSGERRSYEQYF